This T cell receptor (beta chain) was observed in a study of T cells after posttransplantation cyclophosphamide. The study, taken as a whole, reports: Tissue-infiltrating T cells from skin or gut overlapped little with blood T cells.

Repertoires were generated with immunoSEQ multiplex PCR, while TCRdb's copy carries only in-frame clones and drops some. This sample has approximately 30,000 clones; 75% to 95% occur once, and the top ten carry 0.2% to 0.3%. The naive gate required viable CD3+CD4+ or CD3+CD8+ cells with CCR7+CD45RA+CD45RO-CD95-CD27+CD28+ phenotype. The related graft donor's blood sample was taken on the day of bone marrow donation. CDR1 and CDR2 (germline): MGHDK, SYGVNS. The V gene end was trimmed by 2 bases and the J gene end by 6 bases; junction bases not matched to a gene: 7. The CDR3 contains 15 residues. Note on this clone: Its antigen is as yet unknown.

The TCR sequence derives from a woman aged 55-70 years in good health, CMV-negative, and a related stem cell transplant donor. The gene calls are TRBV25-1 and TRBJ1-1; 9 bases align to TRBD1. Specimen: naive CD4+ T cells sorted from PBMCs. The CDR3 region is CASSEGDRVRSEAFF. Here the CDR3 DNA reads TGTGCCAGCAGTGAAGGGGACAGGGTGAGATCTGAAGCTTTCTTT.